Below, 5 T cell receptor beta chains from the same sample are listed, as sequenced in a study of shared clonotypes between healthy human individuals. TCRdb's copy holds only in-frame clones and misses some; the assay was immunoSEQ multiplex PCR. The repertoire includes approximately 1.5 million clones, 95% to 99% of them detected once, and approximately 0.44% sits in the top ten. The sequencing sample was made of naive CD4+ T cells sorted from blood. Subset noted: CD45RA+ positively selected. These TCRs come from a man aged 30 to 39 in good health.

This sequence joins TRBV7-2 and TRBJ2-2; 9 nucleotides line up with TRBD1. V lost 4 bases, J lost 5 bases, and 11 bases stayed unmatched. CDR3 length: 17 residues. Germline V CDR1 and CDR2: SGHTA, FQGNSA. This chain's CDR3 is CASSSRAGTGFTGELFF. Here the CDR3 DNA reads TGTGCCAGCAGCTCAAGGGCGGGGACAGGGTTTACCGGGGAGCTGTTTTTT.

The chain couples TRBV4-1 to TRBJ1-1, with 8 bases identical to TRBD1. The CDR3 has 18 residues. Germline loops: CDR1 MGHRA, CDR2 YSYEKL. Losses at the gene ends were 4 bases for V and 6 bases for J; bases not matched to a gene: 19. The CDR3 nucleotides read TGCGCCAGCAGCCCCTTAGGACAGGGTAGATGGTTAACGGCTGAAGCTTTCTTT. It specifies CASSPLGQGRWLTAEAFF.

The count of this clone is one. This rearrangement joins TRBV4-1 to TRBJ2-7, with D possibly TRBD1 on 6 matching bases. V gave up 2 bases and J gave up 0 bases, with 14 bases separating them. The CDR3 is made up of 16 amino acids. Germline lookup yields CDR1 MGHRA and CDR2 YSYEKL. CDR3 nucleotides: TGCGCCAGCAGCCAAACCCCTGGACAGAGCTCCTACGAGCAGTACTTC. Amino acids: CASSQTPGQSSYEQYF.

The CDR3 protein is CASSQNSGANVLTF. DNA of the CDR3: TGCGCCAGCAGCCAAAACTCTGGGGCCAACGTCCTGACTTTC. V usage is TRBV5-1 and J usage is TRBJ2-6; D is undetermined. This CDR3 has 14 residues. V was pared by 4 bases and J by 0 bases, with 5 bases between. Germline V gives CDR1 SGHRS, CDR2 YFSETQ.

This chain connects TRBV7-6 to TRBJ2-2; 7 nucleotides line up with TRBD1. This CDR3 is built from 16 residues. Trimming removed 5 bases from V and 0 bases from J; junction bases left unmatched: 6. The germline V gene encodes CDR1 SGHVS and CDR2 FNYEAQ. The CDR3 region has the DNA TGTGCCAGCAGCACAACCGGGACAGCGAACACCGGGGAGCTGTTTTTT. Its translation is CASSTTGTANTGELFF.